The sequence of this T cell receptor (beta chain) was determined in a study of cytomegalovirus exposure and HLA in healthy donors. General study points: Cytomegalovirus association was assigned to more than 150 TCR beta chains. Exclusion applied to some V segments, including TRBV6-2 and TRBV6-3, as they were indistinguishable.

As to this clone: Antigen: not known.

Each donor was healthy, and each was a bone marrow donor. Amplification used 60 Vbeta primers and 13 Jbeta primers. Some clones are missing from TCRdb's copy, which holds only in-frame ones; the method was immunoSEQ multiplex PCR. Here the sample spans 110,000 or so clones, 74% being singletons. V gave up 5 bases and J gave up 0 bases, with 20 bases separating them. There are 18 residues in the CDR3. The germline V gene has CDR1 LNHDA and CDR2 SQIVND (reference sequence). The TCR originated in a woman aged 40 to 50 in good health and CMV-seropositive. The chain is built from TRBV19 and TRBJ1-5; perhaps TRBD1 as D (5 bases). Sequences were obtained from PBMCs. The CDR3 region is CASSSPTDILVSNQPQHF. DNA of the CDR3: TGTGCCAGTAGTTCGCCGACGGACATACTGGTTAGCAATCAGCCCCAGCATTTT.